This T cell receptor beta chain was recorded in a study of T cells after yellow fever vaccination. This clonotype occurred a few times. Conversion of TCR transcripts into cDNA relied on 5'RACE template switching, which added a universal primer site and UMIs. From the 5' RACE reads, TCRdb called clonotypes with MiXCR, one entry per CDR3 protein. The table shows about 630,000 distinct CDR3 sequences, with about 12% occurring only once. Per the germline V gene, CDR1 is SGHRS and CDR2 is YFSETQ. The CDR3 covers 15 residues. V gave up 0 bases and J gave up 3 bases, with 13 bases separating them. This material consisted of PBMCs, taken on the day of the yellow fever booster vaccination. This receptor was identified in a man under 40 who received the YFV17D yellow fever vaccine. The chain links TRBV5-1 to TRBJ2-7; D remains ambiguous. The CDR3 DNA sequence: TGCGCCAGCAGCTTGGACCTACGACCTTACTACGAGCAGTACTTC. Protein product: CASSLDLRPYYEQYF.